These T cell receptor beta chains were read from a single sample in a study of blood T cell repertoires in COVID-19. The assay was immunoSEQ multiplex PCR, and TCRdb's table has in-frame clones only and misses some. Of about 410,000 clones detected, 80% to 90% appear once; the ten largest clones hold over 1.1%. Sequencing used peripheral blood. The origin of the receptors is a woman younger than 45 with active or convalescent COVID-19. CDR3s include the opening cysteine and the closing phenylalanine or tryptophan. The D gene is left open where the match is weak. Part of the rows lack a size; the others show once, few, many or a class for expanded clones.

TRBJ1-1 | . | TRBV19 | . | TGTGCCAGTAGTAAGCTACAGGTTGGGGCTGAAGCTTTCTTT | CASSKLQVGAEAFF
TRBJ2-1 | TRBD2 | TRBV3-1/TRBV3-2 | . | TGTGCCAGCAGCCAAGGTCCAGCGGGAGTCCGAAATTACAATGAGCAGTTCTTC | CASSQGPAGVRNYNEQFF
TRBJ1-5 | . | TRBV6-5 | . | TGTGCCAGCAGTCAATCGCGGGGGGCTCAGCCCCAGCATTTT | CASSQSRGAQPQHF
TRBJ2-7 | TRBD1 | TRBV18 | few | TGTGCCAGCTCACCACCGGGACAGAGTGGCTACGAGCAGTACTTC | CASSPPGQSGYEQYF
TRBJ2-1 | TRBD2 | TRBV6-2/TRBV6-3 | . | TGTGCCAGCAGTCGAGAACTAGCGGGAGTGGGAAATGAGCAGTTCTTC | CASSRELAGVGNEQFF
TRBJ1-1 | . | TRBV18 | . | TGTGCCAGCTCACCACCGGGAGGGGGGGACACTGAAGCTTTCTTT | CASSPPGGGDTEAFF
TRBJ2-1 | TRBD2 | TRBV18 | . | TGTGCCAGCTCACCCGGGACTAGCGGGGGGGCCGGTTCAAATGAGCAGTTCTTC | CASSPGTSGGAGSNEQFF
TRBJ2-3 | TRBD1 | TRBV18 | . | TGTGCCAGCTCACCTCCGGACAGGGTGAGCACAGATACGCAGTATTTT | CASSPPDRVSTDTQYF
TRBJ1-2 | . | TRBV6-5 | . | TGTGCCAGCAGAACCGGCTATGGCTACACCTTC | CASRTGYGYTF
TRBJ1-2 | . | TRBV20-1 | . | TGCAGTGCTAGTAGCCGTCCGTTGAACTATGGCTACACCTTC | CSASSRPLNYGYTF
TRBJ1-3 | . | TRBV2 | . | TGTGCCAGCGGGAGCACAGACAACACCATATATTTT | CASGSTDNTIYF
TRBJ1-2 | . | TRBV11-2 | once | TGTGCCAGCAGCCGCGAGGGGGACGCTGCACTCTTTGGCTACACCTTC | CASSREGDAALFGYTF
TRBJ2-3 | TRBD1 | TRBV7-9 | . | TGTGCCAGCAGCTTAACGACAGGGATTGCAGATACGCAGTATTTT | CASSLTTGIADTQYF
TRBJ2-7 | . | TRBV4-1 | . | TGCGCCAGCAGCCAAGAACAGGAATACTACGAGCAGTACTTC | CASSQEQEYYEQYF
TRBJ2-7 | TRBD2 | TRBV6-1 | . | TGTGCCAGCAGTGAAGATCTGGTCCAGCGGGACGTCTTGGAGCAGTACTTC | CASSEDLVQRDVLEQYF
TRBJ2-3 | . | TRBV5-1 | . | TGCGCCAGCTGCCGGGGTGGGGTGGATACGCAGTATTTT | CASCRGGVDTQYF
TRBJ2-1 | . | TRBV11-3 | . | TGTGCCAGCAGCTTTACAGGGCTGACTCCAAATGAGCAGTTCTTC | CASSFTGLTPNEQFF
TRBJ1-4 | . | TRBV15 | . | TGTGCCACCAGCAGAGTGGACAGCGAGGAGGAAAAACTGTTTTTT | CATSRVDSEEEKLFF
TRBJ1-1 | TRBD1 | TRBV9 | . | TGTGCCAGCAGCGCTTCAGGACAGGGCTCGGGGGAAGCTTTCTTT | CASSASGQGSGEAFF
TRBJ1-1 | . | TRBV5-1 | . | TGCGCCAGCAGCCCACATCAAGAGGACAGACGTTTCTTT | CASSPHQEDRRFF
TRBJ1-4 | . | TRBV25-1 | few | TGTGCCTGCGGGGGTGGCTTTAATGAAAAACTGTTTTTT | CACGGGFNEKLFF
TRBJ1-2 | . | TRBV29-1 | . | TGCAGCGTTGGTGGTCAGGGGTATGGCTACACCTTC | CSVGGQGYGYTF
TRBJ1-1 | . | TRBV2 | few | TGTGCCAGCAGTGGAGAATCGAACACTGAAGCTTTCTTT | CASSGESNTEAFF
TRBJ2-3 | TRBD2 | TRBV18 | . | TGTGCCAGCTCAGCTAGCGGGAGCGATACGCAGTATTTT | CASSASGSDTQYF
TRBJ2-5 | TRBD1 | TRBV2 | . | TGTGCCAGCAGTGGACAGGGAATAGACCAAGAGACCCAGTACTTC | CASSGQGIDQETQYF
TRBJ1-2 | . | TRBV4-2 | . | TGTGCCAGCAGCCAAAGGATGGACACAATGGATGGCTACACCTTC | CASSQRMDTMDGYTF
TRBJ1-5 | . | TRBV10-3 | . | TGTGCCATCAGTGCCACAGGGAGTAATCAGCCCCAGCATTTT | CAISATGSNQPQHF
TRBJ2-5 | . | TRBV25-1 | . | TGTGCCAGCAGTGAAACCACAGGGAGGGAAGAGACCCAGTACTTC | CASSETTGREETQYF
TRBJ2-3 | TRBD2 | TRBV6-1 | . | TGTGCCAGCAGTGACCCCCAGCGGGAGCTGACAGATACGCAGTATTTT | CASSDPQRELTDTQYF
TRBJ2-7 | TRBD2 | TRBV2 | few | TGTGCCAGCAGCCCCCGGGAGGGAGCCTACGAGCAGTACTTC | CASSPREGAYEQYF
TRBJ1-2 | TRBD1 | TRBV4-2 | . | TGTGCCAGCAGGGGAAACCAGGGGACAGCCTCTAACTATGGCTACACCTTC | CASRGNQGTASNYGYTF
TRBJ2-7 | TRBD2 | TRBV6-5 | . | TGTGCCAGCAGTTACTCGACGGGGGGTCCATTCTACGAGCAGTACTTC | CASSYSTGGPFYEQYF
TRBJ1-3 | TRBD1 | TRBV11-2 | . | TGTGCCAGCAGCTTAGAGCCCCCCCACAGGGGCGACTCTGGAAACACCATATATTTT | CASSLEPPHRGDSGNTIYF
TRBJ2-7 | . | TRBV5-4 | . | TGTGCCAGCAGCTTGGGTGGCGGGCCCTACGAGCAGTACTTC | CASSLGGGPYEQYF
TRBJ2-7 | . | TRBV5-6 | once | TGTGCCAGCAGCTCGGGATACGAGCAGTACTTC | CASSSGYEQYF
TRBJ1-5 | . | TRBV6-1 | . | TGTGCCAGCAGTGAAAATCGGCAGGGAAATCAGCCCCAGCATTTT | CASSENRQGNQPQHF
TRBJ2-2 | . | TRBV10-2 | . | TGCGCCAGCAGTGACAGGGCGTCCACCGGGGAGCTGTTTTTT | CASSDRASTGELFF